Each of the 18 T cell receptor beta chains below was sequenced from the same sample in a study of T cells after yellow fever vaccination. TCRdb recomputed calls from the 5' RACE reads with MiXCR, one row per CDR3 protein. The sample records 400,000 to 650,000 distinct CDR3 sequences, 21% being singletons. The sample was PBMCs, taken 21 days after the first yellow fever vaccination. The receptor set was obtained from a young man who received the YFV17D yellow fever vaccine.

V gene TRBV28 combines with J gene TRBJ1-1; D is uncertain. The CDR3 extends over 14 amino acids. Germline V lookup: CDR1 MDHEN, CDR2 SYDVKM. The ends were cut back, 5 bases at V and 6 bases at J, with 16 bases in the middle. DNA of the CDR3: TGTGCCAGCAGTCCCGGCGGGTTGCATTCTGAAGCTTTCTTT. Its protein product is CASSPGGLHSEAFF.

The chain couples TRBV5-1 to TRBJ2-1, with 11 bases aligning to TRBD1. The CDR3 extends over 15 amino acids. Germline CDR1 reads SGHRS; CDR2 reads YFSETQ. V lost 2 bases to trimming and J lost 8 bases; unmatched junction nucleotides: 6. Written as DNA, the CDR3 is TGCGCCAGCAGCTTCCGGGACAGGGGGGGGCATGAGCAGTTCTTC. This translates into CASSFRDRGGHEQFF.

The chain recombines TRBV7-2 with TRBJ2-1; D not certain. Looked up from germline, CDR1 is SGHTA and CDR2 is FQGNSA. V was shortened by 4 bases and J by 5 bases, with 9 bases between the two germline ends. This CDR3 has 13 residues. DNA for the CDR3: TGTGCCAGCAGCTCGATCCGGGACAATGAGCAGTTCTTC. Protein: CASSSIRDNEQFF.

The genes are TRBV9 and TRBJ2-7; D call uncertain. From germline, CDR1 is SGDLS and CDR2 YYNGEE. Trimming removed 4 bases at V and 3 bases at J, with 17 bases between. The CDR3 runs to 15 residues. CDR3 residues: CASSPDGPKGYEQYF. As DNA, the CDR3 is TGTGCCAGCAGCCCCGACGGGCCCAAGGGCTACGAGCAGTACTTC.

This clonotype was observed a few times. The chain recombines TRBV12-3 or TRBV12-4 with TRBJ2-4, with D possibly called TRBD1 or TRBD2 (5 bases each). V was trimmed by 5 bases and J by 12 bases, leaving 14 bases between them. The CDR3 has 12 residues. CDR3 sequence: CASSATGRDQYF. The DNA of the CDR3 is TGTGCCAGCAGTGCTACAGGACGGGATCAGTACTTC.

The chain's CDR3 is CASSPYEGGYTQYF. CDR3 DNA: TGTGCCAGCAGCCCATACGAGGGTGGATATACGCAGTATTTT. The genes are TRBV7-6 and TRBJ2-3; a possible D gene is TRBD2 (5 bases). CDR3 length equals 14 residues. Trimming cost V 5 bases and J 7 bases, with 16 bases left between them. In germline, CDR1 is SGHVS, CDR2 FNYEAQ.

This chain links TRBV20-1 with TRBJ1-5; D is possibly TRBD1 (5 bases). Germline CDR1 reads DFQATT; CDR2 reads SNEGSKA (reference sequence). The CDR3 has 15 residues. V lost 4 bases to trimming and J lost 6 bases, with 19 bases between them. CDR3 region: CSATSYLRGGQPQHF. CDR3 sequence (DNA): TGCAGTGCTACCTCCTACCTTCGGGGGGGTCAGCCCCAGCATTTT.

The CDR3 sequence: CASSLKGGNSGANVLTF. The CDR3 DNA follows: TGTGCCAGCAGCTTAAAAGGCGGCAACTCTGGGGCCAACGTCCTGACTTTC. The V and J genes are TRBV7-3 and TRBJ2-6; D uncertain. Trimming pared 1 base from V and 0 bases from J, leaving 10 bases between. CDR1 and CDR2 (germline): SGHTA, FQGTGA. This CDR3 is built from 17 residues.

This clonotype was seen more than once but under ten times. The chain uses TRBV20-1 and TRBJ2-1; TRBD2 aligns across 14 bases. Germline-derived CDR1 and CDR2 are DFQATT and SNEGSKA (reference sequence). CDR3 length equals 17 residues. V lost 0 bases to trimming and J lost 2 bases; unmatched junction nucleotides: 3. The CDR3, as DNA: TGCAGTGCTAGAGACGGGACTAGCGGGGGTACCTACAATGAGCAGTTCTTC. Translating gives CSARDGTSGGTYNEQFF.

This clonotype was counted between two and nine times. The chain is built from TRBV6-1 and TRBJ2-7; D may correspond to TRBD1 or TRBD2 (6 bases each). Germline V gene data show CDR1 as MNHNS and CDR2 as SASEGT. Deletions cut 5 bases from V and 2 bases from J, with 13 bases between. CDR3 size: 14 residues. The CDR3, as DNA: TGTGCCAGCAGTAATAAGGGGGGCCCCTACGAGCAGTACTTC. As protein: CASSNKGGPYEQYF.

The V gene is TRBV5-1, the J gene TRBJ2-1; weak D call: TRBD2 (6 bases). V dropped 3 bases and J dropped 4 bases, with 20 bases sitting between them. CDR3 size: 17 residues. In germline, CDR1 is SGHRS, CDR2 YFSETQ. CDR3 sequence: CASSWAGSLGTYNEQFF. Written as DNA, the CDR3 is TGCGCCAGCAGCTGGGCTGGTTCACTAGGGACTTACAATGAGCAGTTCTTC.

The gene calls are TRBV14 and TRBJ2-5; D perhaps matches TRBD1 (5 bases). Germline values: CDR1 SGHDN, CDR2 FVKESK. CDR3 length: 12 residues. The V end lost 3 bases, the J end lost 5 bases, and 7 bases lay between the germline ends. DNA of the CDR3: TGTGCCAGCAGCCAGTCAGGGGAGACCCAGTACTTC. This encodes CASSQSGETQYF. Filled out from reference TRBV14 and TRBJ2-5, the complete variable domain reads EAGVTQFPSHSVIEKGQTVTLRCDPISGHDNLYWYRRVMGKEIKFLLHFVKESKQDESGMPNNRFLAERTGGTYSTLKVQPAELEDSGVYFCASSQSGETQYFGPGTRLLVL.

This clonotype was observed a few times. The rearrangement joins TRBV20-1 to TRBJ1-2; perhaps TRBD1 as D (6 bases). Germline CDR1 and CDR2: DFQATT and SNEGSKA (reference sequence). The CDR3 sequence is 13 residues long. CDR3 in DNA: TGCAGCGCCCGAGGGGGACCTTCCTATGGCTACACCTTC. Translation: CSARGGPSYGYTF.

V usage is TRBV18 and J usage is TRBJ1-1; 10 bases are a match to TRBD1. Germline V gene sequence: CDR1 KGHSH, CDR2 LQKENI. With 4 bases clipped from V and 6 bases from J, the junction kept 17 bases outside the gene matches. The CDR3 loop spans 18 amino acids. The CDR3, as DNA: TGTGCCAGCTCACTACGGCGAGGACAGGGGGACAGAGGCGCTGAAGCTTTCTTT. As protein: CASSLRRGQGDRGAEAFF.

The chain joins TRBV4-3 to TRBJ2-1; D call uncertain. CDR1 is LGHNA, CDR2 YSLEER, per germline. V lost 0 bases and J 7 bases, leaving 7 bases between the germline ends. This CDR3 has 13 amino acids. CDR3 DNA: TGCGCCAGCAGCCAAGAGTACGGGAATGAGCAGTTCTTC. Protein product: CASSQEYGNEQFF.

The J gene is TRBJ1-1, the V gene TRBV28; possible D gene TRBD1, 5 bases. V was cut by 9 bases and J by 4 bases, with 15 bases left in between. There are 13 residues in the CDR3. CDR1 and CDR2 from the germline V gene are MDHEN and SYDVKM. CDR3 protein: CASQAPGVTEAFF. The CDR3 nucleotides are TGTGCCAGTCAGGCCCCGGGGGTCACTGAAGCTTTCTTT.

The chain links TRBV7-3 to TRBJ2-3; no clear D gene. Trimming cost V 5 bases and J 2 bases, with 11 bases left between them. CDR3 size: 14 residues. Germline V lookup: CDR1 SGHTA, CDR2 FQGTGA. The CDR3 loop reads CASSPSPITDTQYF. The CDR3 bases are TGTGCCAGCAGCCCAAGCCCGATCACAGATACGCAGTATTTT.

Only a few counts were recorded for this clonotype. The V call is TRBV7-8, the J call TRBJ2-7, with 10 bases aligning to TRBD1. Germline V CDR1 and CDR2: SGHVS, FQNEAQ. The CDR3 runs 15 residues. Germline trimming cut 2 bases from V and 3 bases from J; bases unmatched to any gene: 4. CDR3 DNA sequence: TGTGCCAGCAGCTTACCGGGACAGGGGTTCTACGAGCAGTACGTC. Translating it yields CASSLPGQGFYEQYV.